A selection of T cell receptor beta chains follows, all from one sample in a study of shared clonotypes between healthy human individuals. TCRdb's table, derived via immunoSEQ multiplex PCR, lists solely in-frame clones and lacks some. The sample includes about 1.9 million clones, around 93% of them seen just once. The sequencing input was naive CD8+ T cells from PBMCs. The receptors come from a man younger than 35 in good health. Some clones in this sample may be carry-over from other donors' samples. CDR3s include the opening cysteine and the closing phenylalanine or tryptophan. D genes are given only for firm matches. The size field is filled for only some rows; it gives once, few, many or a size class.

J gene,D gene,V gene,clone size,CDR3 DNA,CDR3 protein
TRBJ2-7,-,TRBV19,-,TGTGCCAGTAGTATAGTGGCGGGACGCATTAGCGGCGGCTACGAGCAGTACTTC,CASSIVAGRISGGYEQYF
TRBJ2-2,-,TRBV5-4,-,TGTGCCAGCAGTTCCCAGGGGAACACCGGGGAGCTGTTTTTT,CASSSQGNTGELFF
TRBJ2-7,-,TRBV10-3,-,TGTGCCATCAGCCGAAAACCCTTGGGGGTCGAGCAGTACTTC,CAISRKPLGVEQYF
TRBJ2-5,-,TRBV28,-,TGTGCCAGCAGTTTCGTGGGGGCCGGAGAGACCCAGTACTTC,CASSFVGAGETQYF
TRBJ2-1,-,TRBV7-9,once,TGTGCCAGCAGCTCCCCTAGGCGGGAGCAGTTCTTC,CASSSPRREQFF
TRBJ2-7,TRBD2,TRBV30,once,TGTGCCTGGAACGGGGGGGCAGGGGAAGAGCAGTACTTC,CAWNGGAGEEQYF
TRBJ2-3,-,TRBV29-1,once,TGCAGCGTAGTCTTGGCCCCGGGGGCGCAGTATTTT,CSVVLAPGAQYF
TRBJ1-2,-,TRBV18,-,TGTGCCAGCTCACCATTTGTAAGGGGCTACACCTTC,CASSPFVRGYTF
TRBJ2-3,TRBD1,TRBV7-8,-,TGTGCCAGCAGCTCGAGACAGGGGGTAGAGGATACGCAGTATTTT,CASSSRQGVEDTQYF
TRBJ1-4,TRBD1,TRBV15,-,TGTGCCACCAGTTCGACCCCAGGGACAGGGAGTGAAAAACTGTTTTTT,CATSSTPGTGSEKLFF
TRBJ1-2,-,TRBV19,once,TGTGCCAGTAGTATACCAGGAGTTCTTTATGGCTACACCTTC,CASSIPGVLYGYTF
TRBJ2-7,-,TRBV15,once,TGTGCCACCAGCAGAAGGGTAGCGCCAGCCTACGAGCAGTACTTC,CATSRRVAPAYEQYF
TRBJ1-1,-,TRBV10-3,-,TGTGCCATCAGACAGGCGACCCTCATGAACACTGAAGCTTTCTTT,CAIRQATLMNTEAFF
TRBJ2-3,TRBD2,TRBV5-1,-,TGCGCCAGCAGCCCTTATAGCGGGACCGGCACAGATACGCAGTATTTT,CASSPYSGTGTDTQYF
TRBJ2-2,TRBD2,TRBV28,-,TGTGCCAGCAGTTTTCCGTCGGCGGGAGGGACCGGGGAGCTGTTTTTT,CASSFPSAGGTGELFF
TRBJ2-5,TRBD1,TRBV2,once,TGTGCCAGCAGCCGGGACAGGGGGCAAGAGACCCAGTACTTC,CASSRDRGQETQYF
TRBJ2-7,-,TRBV7-9,-,TGTGCCAGCAGCTTAGACAGTCCCTACGAGCAGTACTTC,CASSLDSPYEQYF
TRBJ2-5,-,TRBV10-1,-,TGCGCCAGCAGTGAGTCAGACGAAGAGACCCAGTACTTC,CASSESDEETQYF
TRBJ2-7,-,TRBV7-9,-,TGTGCCAGCAGCCCAGCCGAGGGGCTCTACGAGCAGTACTTC,CASSPAEGLYEQYF
TRBJ1-5,TRBD1,TRBV28,once,TGTGCCAGCAGTGTAGACAGGGTGTCTAATCAGCCCCAGCATTTT,CASSVDRVSNQPQHF
TRBJ2-3,-,TRBV9,once,TGTGCCAGCAGCGACGGTCCCACAGATACGCAGTATTTT,CASSDGPTDTQYF
TRBJ2-6,-,TRBV15,-,TGTGCCACCAGCAGGTCTGGGGCCAACGTCCTGACTTTC,CATSRSGANVLTF
TRBJ1-5,-,TRBV28,once,TGTGCCACCCTCGAGGGGAGGGTAAGTTGGGTCGGCAATCAGCCCCAGCATTTT,CATLEGRVSWVGNQPQHF
TRBJ2-5,-,TRBV4-3,-,TGCGCCAGCAGCCAAGTTCAGGGGTCCTTAGAGACCCAGTACTTC,CASSQVQGSLETQYF
TRBJ1-1,-,TRBV11-3,-,TGTGCCAGCAGCACTCCCGGGACTGAGGTGAGAAACACTGAAGCTTTCTTT,CASSTPGTEVRNTEAFF
TRBJ2-7,-,TRBV19,-,TGTGCCAGTAGTATATGGGACGACTCCTACGAGCAGTACTTC,CASSIWDDSYEQYF
TRBJ2-5,-,TRBV29-1,-,TGCAGCGTAGCGTCGCTGGGGCGAGCGTACCAAGAGACCCAGTACTTC,CSVASLGRAYQETQYF
TRBJ1-2,-,TRBV28,-,TGTGCCAGCAGTACGCCGGATGGCTACACCTTC,CASSTPDGYTF
TRBJ2-2,-,TRBV6-6,-,TGTGCCAGCAGGGACCCCGGGACACCTATCTCCGGGGAGCTGTTTTTT,CASRDPGTPISGELFF
TRBJ1-5,TRBD1,TRBV7-9,once,TGTGCCAGCAGCTTAAACGACAGGGGACCTAATCAGCCCCAGCATTTT,CASSLNDRGPNQPQHF
TRBJ2-1,-,TRBV5-4,-,TGTGCCAGCAGCTTGGCAAAGATTACGACCCCTCCCTACAATGAGCAGTTCTTC,CASSLAKITTPPYNEQFF
TRBJ2-3,TRBD1,TRBV5-6,-,TGTGCCAGCAGCTTGGCACAGGGGTTAGATACGCAGTATTTT,CASSLAQGLDTQYF
TRBJ1-5,-,TRBV30,-,TGTGCCTGGGCGGGAGGATACAATCAGCCCCAGCATTTT,CAWAGGYNQPQHF
TRBJ2-2,TRBD2,TRBV2,once,TGTGCCAGCAGTGAAGCACTGACCGGGACTAGGGTCACCGGGGAGCTGTTTTTT,CASSEALTGTRVTGELFF
TRBJ1-1,-,TRBV13,-,TGTGCCAGCAGCCCTGGACGGCGGAACACTGAAGCTTTCTTT,CASSPGRRNTEAFF
TRBJ1-2,-,TRBV4-1,once,TGCGCCAGCAGCCAAGGGACCAAGGGGGGAAATGGCTACACCTTC,CASSQGTKGGNGYTF
TRBJ2-1,TRBD1,TRBV29-1,-,TGCAGCGTTGAAATTAGGGGACAGGACAATGAGCAGTTCTTC,CSVEIRGQDNEQFF
TRBJ1-1,TRBD1,TRBV27,-,TGTGCCAGCAGCCCCTCAGGGGGGTTGTTCACTGAAGCTTTCTTT,CASSPSGGLFTEAFF
TRBJ2-7,-,TRBV11-2,-,TGTGCCAGCAGCGCCTCCCCCCCAGCGGGACAATACGAGCAGTACTTC,CASSASPPAGQYEQYF
TRBJ2-7,-,TRBV5-6,-,TGTGCCAGCAGCGCCTCGGCCAGGGGCTACGAGCAGTACTTC,CASSASARGYEQYF
TRBJ1-2,TRBD1,TRBV11-3,once,TGTGCCAGCAGCTTAGGGGACAGGACCCCTTTGAACTATGGCTACACCTTC,CASSLGDRTPLNYGYTF
TRBJ1-1,-,TRBV6-5,-,TGTGCCAGCAGTGGTGGGGCCACTGAAGCTTTCTTT,CASSGGATEAFF
TRBJ2-1,-,TRBV28,-,TGTGCCAGCAGTCCAGGTTTGGGGCTAGCGTACAATGAGCAGTTCTTC,CASSPGLGLAYNEQFF